The rows below give T cell receptor beta chains drawn from one sample of a study of T-cell memory formation after mild COVID-19. TCRdb fed the 5' RACE reads into MiXCR, producing one record per CDR3 protein. The table shows 110,000 to 150,000 distinct CDR3 sequences, with 11% to 15% occurring only once. The sample comprised PBMCs or a T cell subset sorted from them (not recorded which). These TCRs come from an adult woman who had mild COVID-19 (a few samples of this study predate the infection). Cell type and time point are not known. CDR3s include the opening cysteine and the closing phenylalanine or tryptophan. D genes are given only for firm matches. Clone size is stated in some rows and not others, as once, few, many or a class when expanded.

V	size	J	length	D	DNA	CDR3
TRBV7-9	-	TRBJ1-2	14	TRBD1	TGTGCCAGCAGCCCACCGGGACAGGGACCACTCGTAGACTTC	CASSPPGQGPLVDF
TRBV7-9	-	TRBJ2-7	15	-	TGTGCCAGCAGCCGAGGGGGACGGCCTTCCTACGAGCAGTACTTC	CASSRGGRPSYEQYF
TRBV7-9	-	TRBJ2-7	16	TRBD2	TGTGCCAGCAGCTCCTCCGGGGGGGTCCGCCCCTACGAGCAGTACTTC	CASSSSGGVRPYEQYF
TRBV29-1	few	TRBJ2-2	19	-	TGCAGCGTTGATACGCGGGGTGAAGGACAAAGGGCGGTCCCCGGGGAGCTGTTTTTT	CSVDTRGEGQRAVPGELFF
TRBV11-1	-	TRBJ2-6	17	-	TGTGCCAGCAGCACGTCGGACAGTTCTTCTGGGGCCAACGTCCTGACTTTC	CASSTSDSSSGANVLTF
TRBV9	-	TRBJ2-5	14	TRBD1	TGTGCCAGCAGCTCCAACAGGGGGCGGGAGACCCAGTACTTC	CASSSNRGRETQYF
TRBV4-1	few	TRBJ1-1	15	-	TGCGCCAGCAGCCACCGAGAGACCTTGAACACTGAAGCTTTCTTT	CASSHRETLNTEAFF
TRBV5-1	few	TRBJ1-1	16	TRBD1	TGCGCCAGTACTACCGGGACAGGGGGCCCGAACACTGAAGCTTTCTTT	CASTTGTGGPNTEAFF
TRBV5-1	many	TRBJ1-2	14	-	TGCGCCAGCAGCCAGGGCTGGGGAAACTATGGCTACACCTTC	CASSQGWGNYGYTF
TRBV7-2	-	TRBJ2-7	15	-	TGTGCCAGCAGCCCTTTGGGGGTCAGGGCTGACGAGAAGTACTTC	CASSPLGVRADEKYF
TRBV4-1	few	TRBJ1-5	18	-	TGCGCCAGCAGCCAAGATGGGCGCAAGGGGGTGGCGAATCAGCCCCAGCATTTT	CASSQDGRKGVANQPQHF
TRBV12-3/TRBV12-4	-	TRBJ1-1	15	-	TGTGCCAGCACGCTGGACACCCGGTTTTCCACTGAAGCTTTCTTT	CASTLDTRFSTEAFF
TRBV24-1	few	TRBJ2-1	12	-	TGTGCCACCAGTGAGAGGGGAAATGAGCAGTTCTTC	CATSERGNEQFF
TRBV12-3/TRBV12-4	-	TRBJ2-1	18	TRBD2	TGTGCCTCGGTGGCCTTCGCGGGAGGCATGGGGCAAAAATCGGGGCAGTTCTTC	CASVAFAGGMGQKSGQFF
TRBV13	few	TRBJ2-1	13	-	TGTGCCAGCAGCCTCATGTATGACAATGAGCAGTTCTTC	CASSLMYDNEQFF
TRBV5-1	-	TRBJ2-7	14	TRBD2	TGCGCCAGCAGCCAGAGCGGGAATCTCTACGAGCAGTACTTC	CASSQSGNLYEQYF
TRBV20-1	-	TRBJ2-1	14	TRBD2	TGCAGTACGCAAAATCTAGCGGACTACAGTGAGCAGTTCTTC	CSTQNLADYSEQFF
TRBV9	-	TRBJ2-7	13	-	TGTGCCAGCAGCGTAGACGGGGCGGAGGAGCAGTACTTC	CASSVDGAEEQYF
TRBV9	few	TRBJ2-7	12	TRBD1	TGTGCCAGCAGCCCGGGACAGGGCGAGCAGTACTTC	CASSPGQGEQYF
TRBV5-1	-	TRBJ1-2	15	-	TGCGCCAGCAGCGATTCCCTTGGGATGTCCTATGGCTACACCTTC	CASSDSLGMSYGYTF
TRBV4-3	few	TRBJ1-2	16	-	TGCGCCAGCAGCCAAGCACGTGATTCGCAGGGGCATGGCTACACCTTC	CASSQARDSQGHGYTF
TRBV20-1	-	TRBJ2-1	12	-	TGCAGCGATATGACCCTCGCGGGTGAGCAGTTCTTC	CSDMTLAGEQFF
TRBV7-8	many	TRBJ2-1	17	TRBD2	TGTGCCAGCAGCCTAATAGGGCTAGCGGGAGTCTACAATGAGCAGTTCTTC	CASSLIGLAGVYNEQFF
TRBV4-3	-	TRBJ2-7	16	TRBD1	TGCGCCAGCAGCCAAGACTCCGGGACAGGGGGCCGGGAGCAGTACTTC	CASSQDSGTGGREQYF
TRBV13	few	TRBJ1-1	13	-	TGTGCCAGCAGCGATCACCTTTTCACTGAAGCTTTCTTT	CASSDHLFTEAFF
TRBV20-1	many	TRBJ1-5	15	TRBD1	TGCAGTGCTTCCCTTCCGGGACAGGTTAGTCAGCCCCAGCATTTT	CSASLPGQVSQPQHF
TRBV30	-	TRBJ2-7	14	TRBD2	TGTGCCTGGGAAGGGACTAGCGGTTTCGACGAGCAGTACTTC	CAWEGTSGFDEQYF
TRBV4-3	few	TRBJ2-1	16	TRBD2	TGCGCCAGCAGCCGGGGACTAGCGGGAGGCCGGGGTGAGCAGTTCTTC	CASSRGLAGGRGEQFF
TRBV29-1	-	TRBJ2-1	16	TRBD2	TGCAGCGTTGACGGTCTTAGCGGGAGGAACTACAATGAGCAGTTCTTC	CSVDGLSGRNYNEQFF
TRBV11-3	many	TRBJ2-2	11	TRBD1	TGTGCCACACAGGGGTACGGGGAGCTGTTTTTT	CATQGYGELFF
TRBV12-3/TRBV12-4	-	TRBJ2-1	15	-	TGTGCCAGCAGTTTTTTCAGGGAGTCTTACAATGAGCAGTTCTTC	CASSFFRESYNEQFF
TRBV7-9	few	TRBJ1-5	19	-	TGTGCCAGCAGCTCGAGCACGACCCGGGACATTTCGAGCAATCAGCCCCAGCATTTT	CASSSSTTRDISSNQPQHF
TRBV12-3/TRBV12-4	few	TRBJ1-5	15	-	TGTGCCAGCAAGGTTGGGGGAGGGGTCAATCAGCCCCAGCATTTT	CASKVGGGVNQPQHF